This T cell receptor beta chain was sequenced for a study of control samples from healthy donors and cancer patients. Per the germline V gene, CDR1 is SGHAT and CDR2 is FQNNGV. The CDR3 length is 11 residues. V was pared by 5 bases and J by 5 bases, with 6 bases between. Here immunoSEQ multiplex PCR was the method, and the copy in TCRdb shows in-frame clones only, minus some. The sample yields 100,000 to 150,000 clones, 90% seen once. The sequence was obtained from a man aged 18 to 35 in good health. This chain links TRBV11-2 with TRBJ2-5; D is possibly TRBD1 (5 bases). Sequenced sample: blood. The CDR3 DNA reads TGTGCCAGCAGCGCAGGGGAGACCCAGTACTTC. Protein: CASSAGETQYF.